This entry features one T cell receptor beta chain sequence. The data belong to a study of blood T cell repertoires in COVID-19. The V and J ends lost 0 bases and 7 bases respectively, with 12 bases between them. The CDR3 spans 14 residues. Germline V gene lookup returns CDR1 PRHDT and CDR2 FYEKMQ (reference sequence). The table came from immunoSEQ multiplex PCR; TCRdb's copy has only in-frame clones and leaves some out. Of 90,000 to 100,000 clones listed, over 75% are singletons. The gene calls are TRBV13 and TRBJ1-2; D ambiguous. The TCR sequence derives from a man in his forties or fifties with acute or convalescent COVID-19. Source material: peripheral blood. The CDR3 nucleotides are TGTGCCAGCAGCTTAGGACGGGATTGGACTGGCTACACCTTC. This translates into CASSLGRDWTGYTF.